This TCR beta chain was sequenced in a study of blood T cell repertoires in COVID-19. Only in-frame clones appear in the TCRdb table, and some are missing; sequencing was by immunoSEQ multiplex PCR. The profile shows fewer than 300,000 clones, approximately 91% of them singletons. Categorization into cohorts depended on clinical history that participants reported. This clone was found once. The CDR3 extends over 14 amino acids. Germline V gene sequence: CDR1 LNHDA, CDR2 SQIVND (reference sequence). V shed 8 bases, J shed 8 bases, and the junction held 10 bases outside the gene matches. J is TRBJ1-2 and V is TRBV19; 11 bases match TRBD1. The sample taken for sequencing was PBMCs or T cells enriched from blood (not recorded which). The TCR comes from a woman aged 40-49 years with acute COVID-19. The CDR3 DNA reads TGTGCCAGTCAAAAGGACAGGGGGCGATCGGGCTACACCTTC. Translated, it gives CASQKDRGRSGYTF.